A single sample gave rise to the 24 T cell receptor beta chains below, sequenced in a study of shared clonotypes between healthy human individuals. Some clones are missing from TCRdb's copy, which holds only in-frame ones; the method was immunoSEQ multiplex PCR. The sample contains a few million clones, approximately 94% of which appear only once. The sample comprised naive CD4+ T cells sorted from blood. Subset noted: CD45RA+ positively selected. The receptors were sampled from a man between 18 and 35 years old in good health.

The chain has TRBV19 and TRBJ2-3, with a tentative D call TRBD2 (5 bases). V shed 4 bases and J shed 1 base, with 9 bases lying between them. The length of the CDR3 is 14 residues. Germline V lookup: CDR1 LNHDA, CDR2 SQIVND (reference sequence). The CDR3 DNA reads TGTGCCAGTAGTAACGGGATGGGCACAGATACGCAGTATTTT. Protein sequence: CASSNGMGTDTQYF.

Regarding this clone: This CDR3 is also generated by other DNA sequences in the sample. CDR3 in DNA: TGTGCCAGCAGGACTAGCGGGGGCTACGAGCAGTACTTC. Its translation: CASRTSGGYEQYF. V is TRBV2 and J is TRBJ2-7; 12 bases are a match to TRBD2. V was pared by 6 bases and J by 3 bases, with 0 bases of the junction left unmatched. The CDR3 is 13 amino acids. CDR1 and CDR2 from the germline V gene are SNHLY and FYNNEI.

This clone was seen a single time. The J gene is TRBJ2-2, the V gene TRBV19; 8 nucleotides agree with TRBD2. The V and J ends lost 4 bases and 6 bases, in that order; junction bases with no gene match: 7. CDR3 length: 15 amino acids. Germline V gene data show CDR1 as LNHDA and CDR2 as SQIVND (reference sequence). The CDR3 protein is CASSTMTSVAGELFF. In DNA form, the CDR3 reads TGTGCCAGTAGTACTATGACTAGCGTGGCCGGGGAGCTGTTTTTT.

The chain employs TRBV5-6 and TRBJ2-5; 7 bases fit TRBD2. The CDR3 runs to 15 residues. The junction had 10 bases not matched to a gene; V was cut back by 1 base and J by 7 bases. Germline V CDR1 and CDR2: SGHDT, YYEEEE. CDR3 sequence (DNA): TGTGCCAGCAGCTTGAGTGGGGGGGGACCTCGGACCCAGTACTTC. This gives the protein CASSLSGGGPRTQYF. The variable domain in full, with the rest retrieved from reference TRBV5-6 and TRBJ2-5, is DAGVTQSPTHLIKTRGQQVTLRCSPKSGHDTVSWYQQALGQGPQFIFQYYEEEERQRGNFPDRFSGHQFPNYSSELNVNALLLGDSALYLCASSLSGGGPRTQYFGPGTRLLVL.

This rearrangement joins TRBV5-1 to TRBJ2-1, with TRBD1 identical over 11 bases. The CDR3 is 15 amino acids. CDR1 SGHRS and CDR2 YFSETQ come from the germline V gene. V trimming: 4 bases; J trimming: 8 bases; junction bases outside the gene matches: 8. The CDR3 loop is CASSPGQGAQDEQFF. The DNA of the CDR3 is TGCGCCAGCAGCCCTGGACAGGGGGCGCAGGATGAGCAGTTCTTC. Full variable domain (remainder filled in from reference TRBV5-1 and TRBJ2-1): KAGVTQTPRYLIKTRGQQVTLSCSPISGHRSVSWYQQTPGQGLQFLFEYFSETQRNKGNFPGRFSGRQFSNSRSEMNVSTLELGDSALYLCASSPGQGAQDEQFFGPGTRLTVL.

This sequence joins TRBV5-1 and TRBJ2-5, with TRBD2 identical over 7 bases. CDR3 size: 15 residues. V lost 2 bases and J lost 1; bases outside the gene matches: 5. Germline V gives CDR1 SGHRS, CDR2 YFSETQ. The CDR3 DNA reads as TGCGCCAGCAGCTTATGGGGGGGAACCCAAGAGACCCAGTACTTC. Encoded protein: CASSLWGGTQETQYF.

The V gene is TRBV6-5, the J gene TRBJ1-6, with 9 positions matching TRBD1. J lost 8 bases, V lost 4 bases, and 6 bases had no gene match. Per germline, CDR1 MNHEY and CDR2 SVGAGI. The CDR3 totals 15 residues. In DNA form, the CDR3 reads TGTGCCAGCAGTTCTGGGACAGGGCAGCATTCACCCCTCCACTTT. It yields the protein CASSSGTGQHSPLHF.

The chain combines TRBV9 with TRBJ2-5; the D call may be TRBD1 or TRBD2 (7 bases each). The CDR3 has 15 amino acids. Trimming took off 2 bases at V and 5 bases at J, with 16 bases between the two ends. Germline V CDR1 and CDR2: SGDLS, YYNGEE. This chain's CDR3 is CASSVRGGPGETQYF. CDR3 DNA: TGTGCCAGCAGCGTCAGGGGGGGACCAGGGGAGACCCAGTACTTC.

The chain links TRBV19 to TRBJ1-1; possibly TRBD1 for D (6 bases). Germline V lookup: CDR1 LNHDA, CDR2 SQIVND (reference sequence). The CDR3 spans 14 residues. V was shortened by 5 bases and J by 0 bases, with 10 bases between the two germline ends. CDR3 sequence (DNA): TGTGCCAGTAGTTTGGACAGCTTGAACACTGAAGCTTTCTTT. Translation: CASSLDSLNTEAFF.

CDR3 sequence (DNA): TGTGCCAGCAGTTTAATCGGGGGCGACGAGCAGTACTTC. Protein sequence: CASSLIGGDEQYF. The rearrangement links TRBV28 to TRBJ2-7; D is possibly TRBD1 or TRBD2 (6 bases each). CDR1 and CDR2 from the germline V gene are MDHEN and SYDVKM. The CDR3 is 13 amino acids. V was trimmed by 2 bases and J by 5 bases, leaving 10 bases between them.

The chain employs TRBV19 and TRBJ2-3; 7 bases agree with TRBD1. Germline loops: CDR1 LNHDA, CDR2 SQIVND (reference sequence). V gave up 3 bases and J gave up 3 bases; unmatched junction bases: 9. The CDR3 covers 16 residues. This CDR3 reads CASSILSAGGTDTQYF. For the CDR3, the DNA is TGTGCCAGTAGTATTCTATCGGCAGGGGGAACAGATACGCAGTATTTT.

The CDR3 loop reads CASSRIGWGRTDTQYF. The CDR3 nucleotides read TGTGCCAGCAGCCGGATCGGTTGGGGGAGAACAGATACGCAGTATTTT. The rearrangement links TRBV5-6 to TRBJ2-3, with D tentatively TRBD1 or TRBD2 (5 bases each). This CDR3 has 16 residues. Germline values: CDR1 SGHDT, CDR2 YYEEEE. V was cut by 4 bases and J by 3 bases, with 18 bases left in between.

This chain links TRBV18 with TRBJ2-7; 13 bases line up with TRBD2. Germline CDR1 reads KGHSH; CDR2 reads LQKENI. This CDR3 region has 16 residues. Losses at the gene ends were 3 bases for V and 2 bases for J; bases not matched to a gene: 4. CDR3 amino acids: CASSPRLAGGPYEQYF. CDR3 bases: TGTGCCAGCTCACCGAGACTAGCGGGAGGACCCTACGAGCAGTACTTC.

The genes are TRBV14 and TRBJ2-2; a weak D match, TRBD1 (6 bases). The germline V gene encodes CDR1 SGHDN and CDR2 FVKESK. Between the trimmed V and J ends, which lost 1 base and 7 bases, there was a span of 10 bases. The CDR3 is 14 residues long. The CDR3 spells CASSQGTAHGELFF. As DNA, the CDR3 is TGTGCCAGCAGCCAAGGGACAGCTCACGGGGAGCTGTTTTTT.

Notes on this clone: Different DNA sequences within this sample yield the same CDR3. V and J are TRBV10-3 and TRBJ1-1, with 7 nucleotides matching TRBD1. Germline CDR1 ENHRY, CDR2 SYGVKD. V lost 5 bases, J lost 1 base, and 1 base stayed unmatched. The CDR3 is 13 residues long. CDR3 sequence (DNA): TGTGCCATCAGTCAGGGGGGGAACACTGAAGCTTTCTTT. Translated: CAISQGGNTEAFF.

With regard to this clone: Other DNA sequences within the sample encode an identical CDR3. This chain connects TRBV5-1 to TRBJ2-3; TRBD2 is a possible D gene (5 bases). Trimming took 4 bases from V and 0 from J, leaving 6 bases between them. There are 13 residues in the CDR3. Per the germline V gene, CDR1 is SGHRS and CDR2 is YFSETQ. The CDR3 DNA follows: TGCGCCAGCAGCCGGGGAAGCACAGATACGCAGTATTTT. As protein: CASSRGSTDTQYF.

This chain uses TRBV10-3 with TRBJ1-1; D might be TRBD1 (5 bases). V was shortened by 3 bases and J by 9 bases, with 14 bases between the two germline ends. The CDR3 totals 13 residues. CDR1 and CDR2 from the germline V gene are ENHRY and SYGVKD. CDR3 protein: CAISEFGGSQAFF. The CDR3 DNA reads as TGTGCCATCAGTGAATTCGGGGGATCCCAAGCTTTCTTT.

The chain employs TRBV7-6 and TRBJ1-3, with D hard to call. The V end was cut by 3 bases, the J end by 3 bases, with 0 bases between. CDR3 length: 11 residues. The germline CDR1 and CDR2 sequences are SGHVS and FNYEAQ. DNA for the CDR3: TGTGCCAGCAGCTTTGGAAACACCATATATTTT. Translation: CASSFGNTIYF.

CDR3 in DNA: TGTGCCAGCAGTTACCACTCGACGGGGTTTAACACTGAAGCTTTCTTT. It codes for CASSYHSTGFNTEAFF. V is TRBV6-5 and J is TRBJ1-1; D is unclear. Trimming stripped 2 bases from V and 2 bases from J, with 15 bases between. The germline gives CDR1 MNHEY, CDR2 SVGAGI. CDR3 length: 16 amino acids.

CDR3 sequence reads: CASSGSGVNTEAFF. CDR3 in DNA: TGTGCCAGCAGTGGATCCGGGGTGAACACTGAAGCTTTCTTT. The chain links TRBV2 to TRBJ1-1; no firm D call. This CDR3 is built from 14 residues. From germline, CDR1 is SNHLY and CDR2 FYNNEI. Trimming shortened V by 4 bases and J by 0 bases, and 9 bases separated the two germline ends. The whole variable domain, remainder taken from reference TRBV2 and TRBJ1-1, is EPEVTQTPSHQVTQMGQEVILRCVPISNHLYFYWYRQILGQKVEFLVSFYNNEISEKSEIFDDQFSVERPDGSNFTLKIRSTKLEDSAMYFCASSGSGVNTEAFFGQGTRLTVV.

The chain combines TRBV19 with TRBJ2-5; the match to TRBD2 covers 12 bases. From germline, CDR1 is LNHDA and CDR2 SQIVND (reference sequence). The CDR3 spans 16 residues. Unmatched junction bases numbered 6, after V lost 2 bases and J lost 5 bases. In nucleotides, the CDR3 is TGTGCCAGTAGTATATTGGCTAGCGGGGGGGCGGAGACCCAGTACTTC. Protein sequence: CASSILASGGAETQYF. Together with reference TRBV19 and TRBJ2-5, the CDR3 gives the full variable domain: DGGITQSPKYLFRKEGQNVTLSCEQNLNHDAMYWYRQDPGQGLRLIYYSQIVNDFQKGDIAEGYSVSREKKESFPLTVTSAQKNPTAFYLCASSILASGGAETQYFGPGTRLLVL.

The gene calls are TRBV27 and TRBJ1-1; 10 nucleotides agree with TRBD1. J was trimmed by 11 bases and V by 4 bases; bases with no gene match: 13. The germline V gene encodes CDR1 MNHEY and CDR2 SMNVEV (reference sequence). The CDR3 covers 15 residues. The CDR3: CASSSRRQGARTAFF. CDR3 bases: TGTGCCAGCAGTTCAAGGAGACAGGGGGCGAGGACGGCTTTCTTT.

This clone was seen more than once but under ten times. This chain joins TRBV30 and TRBJ1-2; D may be TRBD1 (5 bases). The CDR3 is made up of 14 amino acids. Trimming shortened V by 1 base and J by 6 bases, and 15 bases separated the two germline ends. CDR1 is GTSNPN, CDR2 SVGIG, per germline (reference sequence). The CDR3 nucleotides are TGTGCCTGGAGTGCCGGCCGGCAGGGTGATGGCTACACCTTC. Translation gives CAWSAGRQGDGYTF.

A word on this clone: Other DNA sequences in the same sample also yield this CDR3. In DNA form, the CDR3 reads TGTGCCATCAGTGAGTCAACAGGGACTAACTATGGCTACACCTTC. It specifies CAISESTGTNYGYTF. The chain is built from TRBV10-3 and TRBJ1-2; tentative D call: TRBD1 (6 bases). CDR3 length equals 15 residues. V lost 0 bases to trimming and J lost 0 bases, with 8 bases between them. The germline gives CDR1 ENHRY, CDR2 SYGVKD.